The 25 T cell receptor beta chains presented below share a single source sample, sequenced in a study of blood T cell repertoires in COVID-19. Some clones are missing from TCRdb's copy, which holds only in-frame ones; the method was immunoSEQ multiplex PCR. The data show approximately 72,000 clones, 75% to 85% seen once. The sample was peripheral blood. The receptors were sampled from a man aged 50 to 59 with acute or convalescent COVID-19.

This chain joins TRBV7-9 and TRBJ2-1; D is perhaps TRBD2 (5 bases). Per germline, CDR1 SEHNR and CDR2 FQNEAQ (reference sequence). This CDR3 comprises 14 residues. Trimming took off 7 bases at V and 2 bases at J, with 12 bases between the two ends. The CDR3 sequence is CASTSGGPYNEQFF. CDR3 sequence (DNA): TGTGCCAGCACCTCGGGCGGGCCCTACAATGAGCAGTTCTTC. The full variable domain, completed using reference TRBV7-9 and TRBJ2-1, is DTGVSQNPRHKITKRGQNVTFRCDPISEHNRLYWYRQTLGQGPEFLTYFQNEAQLEKSRLLSDRFSAERPKGSFSTLEIQRTEQGDSAMYLCASTSGGPYNEQFFGPGTRLTVL.

The chain is built from TRBV5-6 and TRBJ2-3, with TRBD2 as a possible D gene (6 bases). The V gene's germline CDR1 is SGHDT and CDR2 YYEEEE. The length of the CDR3 is 16 residues. V dropped 0 bases and J dropped 1 base, with 12 bases sitting between them. The chain's CDR3 is CASSLVGPSGTDTQYF. CDR3 in DNA: TGTGCCAGCAGCTTGGTCGGGCCTAGCGGCACAGATACGCAGTATTTT.

A word on this clone: The germline gene is not matched at one end of the junction; a read error may be the cause. V gene TRBV19 combines with J gene TRBJ1-3, with D possibly TRBD1 on 5 matching bases. Germline V gives CDR1 LNHDA, CDR2 SQIVND (reference sequence). This CDR3 has 16 residues. The chain's CDR3 is CASSPSPRDSRNTIYF. The CDR3 nucleotides are TGTGCCAGTAGTCCCTCCCCCCGGGACTCTCGAAACACCATATATTTT.

The gene calls are TRBV7-8 and TRBJ2-3, with a tentative D call TRBD2 (7 bases). The germline V and J ends were trimmed by 2 bases and 2 bases, with 14 bases remaining between them. Germline lookup yields CDR1 SGHVS and CDR2 FQNEAQ. CDR3 length equals 16 residues. The DNA of the CDR3 is TGTGCCAGCAGCTTACGAGTCGGGGGGCCCACAGATACGCAGTATTTT. Protein product: CASSLRVGGPTDTQYF.

The chain employs TRBV4-2 and TRBJ2-1; 11 bases agree with TRBD2. Per the germline V gene, CDR1 is LGHNA and CDR2 is YNFKEQ. The CDR3 is 15 residues long. V shed 3 bases, J shed 9 bases, and the junction held 7 bases outside the gene matches. The CDR3 DNA reads TGTGCCAGCAGCCAGAATAGCGGGGGGGCCGGTGAGCAGTTCTTC. Translated, it gives CASSQNSGGAGEQFF.

Only one count was recorded for this clone. The gene calls are TRBV6-1 and TRBJ2-3; 7 positions agree with TRBD2. Trimming at V came to 7 bases and at J to 1 base, leaving 8 bases not matched to a gene. The CDR3 is 15 amino acids. Germline assignment: CDR1 MNHNS and CDR2 SASEGT. For the CDR3, the DNA is TGTGCCAGCACCTCGGGGGGTTTGGGCACAGATACGCAGTATTTT. It specifies CASTSGGLGTDTQYF.

The chain combines TRBV28 with TRBJ1-2; the match to TRBD1 covers 8 bases. CDR3 length: 16 amino acids. Germline V gene data show CDR1 as MDHEN and CDR2 as SYDVKM. Trimming took 4 bases from V and 0 from J; bases not matched to a gene: 7. The chain's CDR3 is CASSSPGQATNYGYTF. CDR3 nucleotide sequence: TGTGCCAGCAGTTCGCCGGGACAGGCCACTAACTATGGCTACACCTTC.

The rearrangement links TRBV27 to TRBJ2-1; 11 bases map to TRBD1. CDR1 and CDR2 (germline): MNHEY, SMNVEV (reference sequence). V lost 4 bases, J lost 4 bases, and 0 bases stayed unmatched. The CDR3 extends over 14 amino acids. CDR3 amino acids: CASSWDRGYNEQFF. Written as DNA, the CDR3 is TGTGCCAGCAGTTGGGACAGGGGGTACAATGAGCAGTTCTTC.

This clone was detected only a few times. This same CDR3 is encoded by further DNA sequences in the sample. The chain employs TRBV6-1 and TRBJ2-7; D is uncertain. The CDR3 is 14 residues long. V was shortened by 0 bases and J by 2 bases, with 8 bases between the two germline ends. Germline V lookup: CDR1 MNHNS, CDR2 SASEGT. CDR3 coding DNA: TGTGCCAGCAGTGAAGCGTGGCAAACCTACGAGCAGTACGTC. Its protein is CASSEAWQTYEQYV.

The genes are TRBV11-2 and TRBJ1-6, with TRBD1 matching over 7 bases. The CDR3 loop spans 16 amino acids. Losses at the gene ends were 5 bases for V and 2 bases for J; bases not matched to a gene: 6. From germline, CDR1 is SGHAT and CDR2 FQNNGV. As DNA, the CDR3 is TGTGCCAGCAGCCGAACAGGGGTACCCTATAATTCACCCCTCCACTTT. It specifies CASSRTGVPYNSPLHF.

This clone appeared a single time. The chain joins TRBV10-1 to TRBJ2-5, with a weak D call TRBD2 (6 bases). Germline CDR1 WNHNN, CDR2 SYGVQD (reference sequence). The V end was cut by 4 bases, the J end by 2 bases, with 8 bases between. The CDR3 covers 13 residues. CDR3 sequence (DNA): TGCGCCAGCAGTGTGGGGGGACAAGAGACCCAGTACTTC. Its protein product is CASSVGGQETQYF.

Concerning this clone itself: The junction does not match germline at one end; this may be a read error. The gene calls are TRBV3-1 (or the pseudogene TRBV3-2) and TRBJ2-5; 10 bases map to TRBD2. The CDR3 is 16 amino acids. Looked up from germline, CDR1 is LGHDT and CDR2 is YNNKEL (reference sequence). The DNA of the CDR3 is TGTGCCAGCAGTCAAGATCTAAGCGGGGGGGAGGAGACCCAGTACTTC. This encodes CASSQDLSGGEETQYF.

The chain joins TRBV5-1 to TRBJ1-6, with D unclear. The CDR3 sequence is 14 residues long. Germline values: CDR1 SGHRS, CDR2 YFSETQ. The V end was cut by 4 bases, the J end by 8 bases, with 13 bases between. CDR3 protein: CASSQTLYDSPLHF. The CDR3, as DNA: TGCGCCAGCAGCCAAACATTGTATGATTCACCCCTCCACTTT.

The chain combines TRBV5-8 with TRBJ2-3, with D perhaps matching TRBD2 (6 bases). The V gene lost 4 bases and the J gene lost 4 bases, with 16 bases spanning the gap. The germline V gene has CDR1 SGHTS and CDR2 YDEGEE. There are 15 residues in the CDR3. The CDR3 loop is CASSQSGFSADTQYF. The CDR3 DNA reads as TGTGCCAGCAGCCAGAGCGGGTTTAGTGCAGATACGCAGTATTTT.

V usage is TRBV5-1 and J usage is TRBJ1-4; D not certain. CDR1 is SGHRS, CDR2 YFSETQ, per germline. This CDR3 spans 14 amino acids. V was shortened by 0 bases and J by 8 bases, with 11 bases between the two germline ends. The CDR3 coding sequence is TGCGCCAGCAGCTTGGAGACGAGAGGGGAAAAACTGTTTTTT. Translation gives CASSLETRGEKLFF.

This clone has more than one count but fewer than ten. The genes are TRBV6-2 or TRBV6-3 and TRBJ2-2; D may be TRBD1 (6 bases). The CDR3 consists of 14 residues. The germline V and J ends were trimmed by 6 bases and 1 base, with 9 bases remaining between them. Germline V gene sequence: CDR1 MNHEY, CDR2 SVGEGT. The CDR3 nucleotides are TGTGCCAGCAGCACAGGGATGAACACCGGGGAGCTGTTTTTT. Translation: CASSTGMNTGELFF.

This chain uses TRBV19 with TRBJ1-5; 10 nucleotides line up with TRBD1. CDR3 length: 18 residues. With 5 bases clipped from V and 1 base from J, the junction kept 11 bases outside the gene matches. Germline V CDR1 and CDR2: LNHDA, SQIVND (reference sequence). CDR3 nucleotides: TGTGCCAGTAGTCTCCGGGACAGGGGCGGCTTAAGCAATCAGCCCCAGCATTTT. Its translation: CASSLRDRGGLSNQPQHF.

This chain uses TRBV4-1 with TRBJ2-3; no reliable D call. V was shortened by 0 bases and J by 3 bases, with 7 bases between the two germline ends. Germline lookup yields CDR1 MGHRA and CDR2 YSYEKL. CDR3 size: 14 residues. The CDR3 DNA reads TGCGCCAGCAGCCAAGACCAGGAAACAGATACGCAGTATTTT. Protein product: CASSQDQETDTQYF.

The chain employs TRBV28 and TRBJ1-5; a weak D match, TRBD1 (6 bases). The CDR3 consists of 15 residues. V was pared by 5 bases and J by 9 bases, with 20 bases between. Germline V lookup: CDR1 MDHEN, CDR2 SYDVKM. CDR3 loop: CASSPHLQGIGPQHF. The CDR3 DNA sequence: TGTGCCAGCAGTCCCCATCTCCAGGGGATAGGGCCCCAGCATTTT.

The chain is built from TRBV6-6 and TRBJ1-5; 7 positions match TRBD1. The V and J ends lost 2 bases and 4 bases, in that order; junction bases with no gene match: 5. This CDR3 is 15 amino acids long. The germline gives CDR1 MNHNY, CDR2 SVGAGI (reference sequence). The chain's CDR3 is CASSYVYRGNQPQHF. The CDR3 coding sequence is TGTGCCAGCAGTTACGTGTACAGGGGAAATCAGCCCCAGCATTTT.

A single count supports this clone. The chain employs TRBV15 and TRBJ1-2, with D unclear. The V end lost 2 bases, the J end lost 7 bases, and 17 bases lay between the germline ends. The CDR3 sequence is 15 residues long. Germline-derived CDR1 and CDR2 are LNHNV and YYDKDF (reference sequence). In DNA, the CDR3 is TGTGCCACCAGCAGAACCTTAGAGGCGACGGGTGGCTACACCTTC. Translated, it gives CATSRTLEATGGYTF.

The chain has TRBV7-9 and TRBJ2-2; 7 bases align to TRBD2. Germline CDR1 SEHNR, CDR2 FQNEAQ (reference sequence). V lost 7 bases to trimming and J lost 0 bases; unmatched junction nucleotides: 5. This CDR3 is built from 15 residues. CDR3 in amino acids: CASTGGKSNTGELFF. The DNA for the CDR3 is TGTGCCAGCACCGGGGGGAAATCGAACACCGGGGAGCTGTTTTTT. The entire variable domain, with the rest obtained from reference TRBV7-9 and TRBJ2-2, is as follows: DTGVSQNPRHKITKRGQNVTFRCDPISEHNRLYWYRQTLGQGPEFLTYFQNEAQLEKSRLLSDRFSAERPKGSFSTLEIQRTEQGDSAMYLCASTGGKSNTGELFFGEGSRLTVL.

This rearrangement joins TRBV11-2 to TRBJ1-1; D gene uncertain. Trimming took off 1 base at V and 1 base at J, with 10 bases between the two ends. Germline V gene lookup returns CDR1 SGHAT and CDR2 FQNNGV. There are 15 residues in the CDR3. Here the CDR3 DNA reads TGTGCCAGCAGCTTAGGTCGGGTCACGAACACTGAAGCTTTCTTT. This sequence encodes CASSLGRVTNTEAFF.

This clone has only a few counts. This chain uses TRBV15 with TRBJ2-5; a weak D match, TRBD1 (6 bases). Trimming stripped 3 bases from V and 5 bases from J, with 16 bases between. Germline V gene lookup returns CDR1 LNHNV and CDR2 YYDKDF (reference sequence). This CDR3 has 15 amino acids. CDR3 in amino acids: CATSRLWGRGETQYF. In DNA, the CDR3 is TGTGCCACCAGCAGGTTGTGGGGGCGCGGGGAGACCCAGTACTTC.

The chain employs TRBV5-4 and TRBJ2-2, with a weak D call TRBD1 (6 bases). The CDR3 covers 15 residues. CDR1 and CDR2 from the germline V gene are SGHNT and YYREEE (reference sequence). Trimming removed 0 bases at V and 6 bases at J, with 12 bases between. CDR3 residues: CASSLDYEGAGELFF. The CDR3 bases are TGTGCCAGCAGCTTGGATTATGAGGGGGCCGGGGAGCTGTTTTTT.